This T cell receptor (beta chain) was sequenced for a study of CD8+ T cells in alopecia areata. Study at large: Tofacitinib treatment spanned 6 to 18 months, with 6 months off drug afterward. Study-wide findings and caveats: Scalp samples also contribute reads from the resident alphabeta T cells found in normal skin. Clonality in lesional scalp, especially alopecia totalis/universalis, exceeded that of normal scalp.

In each case, RNA was isolated and then reverse transcribed into cDNA as the sequencing template. Clones were sequenced by immunoSEQ multiplex PCR, and TCRdb holds only the in-frame ones, with some missing. This table has under 300,000 clones, about 68% appearing once. Lesional scalp punch biopsies and peripheral blood came from alopecia areata patients. A word on this clone: The antigen remains unidentified.

The germline V and J ends were trimmed by 4 bases and 3 bases, with 10 bases remaining between them. In germline, CDR1 is SQVTM, CDR2 ANQGSEA. This CDR3 is 12 amino acids long. The sequence came from a human donor with alopecia areata. This material consisted of CD4+ T cells sorted from blood, taken at week 0. The chain joins TRBV29-1 to TRBJ2-7, with unresolved D. The CDR3 DNA reads TGCAGCGTTGTAGGTGGTCTCTACGAGCAGTACTTC. It is translated as CSVVGGLYEQYF.